The clone carrying this T cell receptor (beta chain) has just a few counts. This sample stems from a study of blood T cell repertoires in COVID-19. Study-level information: There were acute and convalescent COVID-19 samples, and they came from the United States, Italy and Spain. The analysed material was cDNA or gDNA that came from T cells, B-cell-depleted T cells, or PBMCs.

V lost 0 bases and J lost 3, with 22 bases in between. Germline values: CDR1 SGHKS, CDR2 YYEKEE (reference sequence). CDR3 length: 18 amino acids. Authors' data handling: By means of reference gene primer amplification, nucleated cell counts were estimated. TCRdb's copy holds only in-frame clones and misses some; the assay was immunoSEQ multiplex PCR. Clone size and the V and J calls come from that table; the DNA yielded D and trimming. The sample carries a few hundred thousand clones, around 83% recorded once. The TCR originated in a human donor in a cohort sampled during active COVID-19. The V gene is TRBV5-5, the J gene TRBJ2-7; D unclear. Sample: peripheral blood. The CDR3 DNA sequence: TGTGCCAGCAGCTTGGGTCTAGGAACTGGAAGGCGGTACTACGAGCAGTACTTC. It is translated as CASSLGLGTGRRYYEQYF.